This T cell receptor beta chain stems from a study of T cells in localized non-small cell lung cancer. Whole-study results and caveats: A median of approximately 50 clones ranked among the top 100 in tumor appeared in adjacent lung. There was an association of higher blood T cell density with longer overall survival.

TCRdb keeps only in-frame clones here, not all; method: immunoSEQ multiplex PCR. The sample consists of about 77,000 clones, 85% to 90% of them appearing once. As to this clone: Its target is unknown.

The source material was peripheral blood, sampled before any cancer treatment. The receptor's source is a woman aged 35-75 years with stage I squamous cell lung carcinoma.

The chain's CDR3 is CASSLGSGFMDEQYF. As DNA, the CDR3 is TGCGCCAGCAGCTTGGGTTCAGGGTTCATGGACGAGCAGTACTTC. V and J are TRBV5-1 and TRBJ2-7; the D gene is possibly TRBD1 (5 bases). The V end was cut by 0 bases, the J end by 5 bases, with 15 bases between. The CDR3 has 15 residues. Germline V gene lookup returns CDR1 SGHRS and CDR2 YFSETQ.